The rows below give T cell receptor beta chains drawn from one sample of a study of cytomegalovirus exposure and HLA in healthy donors. Assay: immunoSEQ multiplex PCR; the TCRdb copy retains only in-frame clones and omits some. This sample's table has over 90,000 clones. The specimen was PBMCs. The receptor source for this set is a man aged 35-49 years in good health and CMV-seronegative. CDR3s include the opening cysteine and the closing phenylalanine or tryptophan. A D gene is named only where the DNA matches it firmly.

J | D | V | DNA | CDR3
TRBJ1-3 | TRBD1 | TRBV6-5 | TGTGCCAGCAGCAGGGGGACTCAGGCAAACACCATATATTTT | CASSRGTQANTIYF
TRBJ2-1 | . | TRBV5-6 | TGTGCCAGCAGCCCAGGACTGAACGAGCAGTTCTTC | CASSPGLNEQFF
TRBJ1-2 | . | TRBV7-2 | TGTGCCAGCAGCTTGAAGCGTAACTATGGCTACACCTTC | CASSLKRNYGYTF
TRBJ2-5 | . | TRBV15 | TGTGCCACCAGCAGAGATAGGAGAATCCAAGAGACCCAGTACTTC | CATSRDRRIQETQYF
TRBJ2-7 | . | TRBV27 | TGTGCCAGCAGTAACGGGGAAAGACCCTACGAGCAGTACTTC | CASSNGERPYEQYF
TRBJ2-7 | . | TRBV14 | TGTGCCAGCAGCCAGGGACACCCGAGCTCCTACGAGCAGTACTTC | CASSQGHPSSYEQYF
TRBJ2-3 | TRBD2 | TRBV19 | TGTGCCAGTAGTATGTTCCTAGCGGGAGATCGAGGTACGCAGTATTTT | CASSMFLAGDRGTQYF
TRBJ2-7 | TRBD1 | TRBV2 | TGTGCCAGCAGACCGGGACAGGGGCAGGGGGAGCAGTACTTC | CASRPGQGQGEQYF
TRBJ2-7 | TRBD1 | TRBV6-5 | TGTGCCAGCAGCCTGGGACAGTCCTACGAGCAGTACTTC | CASSLGQSYEQYF
TRBJ2-2 | TRBD1 | TRBV5-4 | TGTGCCAGCAGCCGAGGACAGGGGGATTTCGGGGAGCTGTTTTTT | CASSRGQGDFGELFF
TRBJ2-7 | . | TRBV25-1 | TGTGCCAGCAGTGACCCAGGACTTTACGAGCAGTACTTC | CASSDPGLYEQYF
TRBJ2-3 | TRBD2 | TRBV9 | TGTGCCAGCAGCGTAGGGGCTAGCGGGAGGACAGATACGCAGTATTTT | CASSVGASGRTDTQYF
TRBJ2-5 | TRBD1 | TRBV19 | TGTGCCAGTAGTAGGGGACAGGAAGAGACCCAGTACTTC | CASSRGQEETQYF
TRBJ1-1 | . | TRBV12-5 | TGTGCTAGTGGTTTGGTGTTGGGGGAGGGGAACACTGAAGCTTTCTTT | CASGLVLGEGNTEAFF
TRBJ1-5 | . | TRBV7-2 | TGTGCCAGCAGCTTTGGGGCACAGCACAATCAGCCCCAGCATTTT | CASSFGAQHNQPQHF
TRBJ1-5 | . | TRBV6-5 | TGTGCCGCCGGGAATCAGCCCCAGCATTTT | CAAGNQPQHF
TRBJ2-3 | TRBD2 | TRBV5-6 | TGTGCCAGCAGCTTGATTACTAGCGGGAGTGTGTCGCAGTATTTT | CASSLITSGSVSQYF
TRBJ2-2 | . | TRBV19 | TGTGCCGTCAGATCGGGGGTAGCGAACACCGGGGAGCTGTTTTTT | CAVRSGVANTGELFF
TRBJ2-5 | . | TRBV5-6 | TGTGCCAGCACCGAAACCTTGGGGCGCCAAGAGACCCAGTACTTC | CASTETLGRQETQYF
TRBJ2-7 | TRBD2 | TRBV6-1 | TGTGCCAGCATGGGACTAGCGGGGGACGTTGGGGAGCAGTACTTC | CASMGLAGDVGEQYF
TRBJ1-2 | . | TRBV10-3 | TGTGCCATCAGTGATGGGGGGAGGGGGAATGGCTACACCTTC | CAISDGGRGNGYTF
TRBJ2-7 | TRBD2 | TRBV7-2 | TGTGCCAGCAGCCCGATCGGGGGGGACTCCTACGAGCAGTACTTC | CASSPIGGDSYEQYF
TRBJ2-7 | TRBD2 | TRBV7-6 | TGTGCCAGCAGCTTAGCGTTCACCGGGAGGGCCTACGAGCAGTACTTC | CASSLAFTGRAYEQYF
TRBJ1-2 | . | TRBV7-9 | TGTGCCAGCAGCTTAGGGGCACAGGGTTACACCTTC | CASSLGAQGYTF
TRBJ1-6 | TRBD1 | TRBV4-1 | TGCGCCAGCAGCCGAGGACAGGGTAATTCACCCCTCCACTTT | CASSRGQGNSPLHF
TRBJ1-2 | . | TRBV6-1 | TGTGCCAGCAGTGAAACGCGGGGGAAGGGGTCTGGCTACACCTTC | CASSETRGKGSGYTF
TRBJ1-2 | TRBD1 | TRBV5-1 | TGCGCCAGCAGCTTACAGGGGGCAGAGGGCTACACCTTC | CASSLQGAEGYTF
TRBJ2-7 | . | TRBV7-8 | TGTGCCAGCAGCGCGGGACCCTGGTGGGGCGAGCAGTACTTC | CASSAGPWWGEQYF
TRBJ1-1 | . | TRBV28 | TGTGCCAGCAGTAAGGGGCTGCTGCCTGAAGCTTTCTTT | CASSKGLLPEAFF
TRBJ1-4 | . | TRBV6-1 | TGTGCCAGCAGTGATCAGGGCGGTGAAAAACTGTTTTTT | CASSDQGGEKLFF
TRBJ2-3 | TRBD1 | TRBV2 | TGTGCCAGCTCCGGGACAGGGTTTAGCACAGATACGCAGTATTTT | CASSGTGFSTDTQYF
TRBJ2-6 | TRBD1 | TRBV4-3 | TGCGCCAGCAGCCAATTCAGGGGGCTGGTGGTATCAGGGGCCAACGTCCTGACTTTC | CASSQFRGLVVSGANVLTF
TRBJ2-1 | TRBD2 | TRBV5-1 | TGCGCCAGCAGCTTGGAAGGGCGGGGGGAATACAATGAGCAGTTCTTC | CASSLEGRGEYNEQFF
TRBJ2-7 | TRBD1 | TRBV5-1 | TGCGCCAGCAGCCCCACAGGGGATTCACTCTACGAGCAGTACTTC | CASSPTGDSLYEQYF
TRBJ2-1 | TRBD2 | TRBV5-1 | TGCGCCAGCAGCTTCCTGACCGGGACTAGCGGGAATTACAATGAGCAGTTCTTC | CASSFLTGTSGNYNEQFF
TRBJ2-5 | . | TRBV30 | TGTGCCTGGAAGCTTTGGTCCGGGGGCCAAGAGACCCAGTACTTC | CAWKLWSGGQETQYF
TRBJ1-4 | . | TRBV5-1 | TGCGCCAGCAGCTTGGACGGGGGAACTGAAAAACTGTTTTTT | CASSLDGGTEKLFF